Below are 30 T cell receptor beta chains sequenced from a single sample in a study of blood T cell repertoires in COVID-19. TCRdb keeps only in-frame clones here, not all; method: immunoSEQ multiplex PCR. Of around 200,000 clones in the sample, around four fifths were seen once. The sequenced sample consisted of peripheral blood. These receptors were taken from a woman between 40 and 50 years old with acute or convalescent COVID-19.

The chain combines TRBV7-2 with TRBJ2-1; 8 bases are shared with TRBD2. The germline V gene encodes CDR1 SGHTA and CDR2 FQGNSA. The CDR3 has 14 amino acids. J was trimmed by 10 bases and V by 1 base; bases with no gene match: 6. The CDR3 loop reads CASSLEPLAEEQFF. CDR3 nucleotides: TGTGCCAGCAGCTTAGAACCACTAGCGGAGGAGCAGTTCTTC.

This chain connects TRBV10-3 to TRBJ1-4, with a possible D match to TRBD1 (5 bases). The germline V gene encodes CDR1 ENHRY and CDR2 SYGVKD. V dropped 3 bases and J dropped 5 bases, with 10 bases sitting between them. This CDR3 comprises 14 residues. CDR3 bases: TGTGCCATCAGTGAACAGGCAGCGAATGAAAAACTGTTTTTT. Translating gives CAISEQAANEKLFF.

The CDR3 sequence is CASTRDYNEQFF. CDR3 sequence (DNA): TGTGCCAGCACCAGGGACTACAATGAGCAGTTCTTC. The chain is built from TRBV12-3 or TRBV12-4 and TRBJ2-1; tentatively, D is TRBD1 (5 bases). The CDR3 covers 12 residues. V was clipped by 7 bases and J by 3 bases, with 7 bases between them.

The V and J genes are TRBV18 and TRBJ1-1; TRBD1 matches 9 bases. The CDR3 contains 15 residues. Germline lookup yields CDR1 KGHSH and CDR2 LQKENI. Trimming cost V 3 bases and J 6 bases; bases outside gene matches: 8. DNA for the CDR3: TGTGCCAGCTCACCCGCGACCGGACAGGGGTCTGAAGCTTTCTTT. Protein: CASSPATGQGSEAFF.

This clone showed up just once. V and J are TRBV11-1 and TRBJ2-7; D is unclear. Germline CDR1 reads SGHAT; CDR2 reads FQDESV (reference sequence). Trimming left V 1 base short and J 13 bases short, with 14 bases between. The length of the CDR3 is 12 residues. The CDR3 bases are TGTGCCAGCAGCTTAGAAGGTGCAGGCCCTTACTTC. Translated: CASSLEGAGPYF.

The chain couples TRBV7-9 to TRBJ2-1, with D tentatively TRBD1 (5 bases). V was cut by 4 bases and J by 15 bases, with 10 bases left in between. CDR3 length equals 10 residues. CDR1 and CDR2 from the germline V gene are SEHNR and FQNEAQ (reference sequence). Here the CDR3 reads CASSSGQMFF. CDR3 nucleotides: TGTGCCAGCAGCTCAGGGCAGATGTTCTTC.

The chain has TRBV27 and TRBJ2-6; D perhaps matches TRBD2 (5 bases). From germline, CDR1 is MNHEY and CDR2 SMNVEV (reference sequence). This CDR3 spans 15 amino acids. The ends were cut back, 6 bases at V and 1 base at J, with 10 bases in the middle. The CDR3 DNA reads TGTGCCAGCAGCGTCGGGGTTTCTGGGGCCAACGTCCTGACTTTC. Encoded protein: CASSVGVSGANVLTF.

This chain links TRBV6-5 with TRBJ2-7; 9 bases match TRBD2. Per germline, CDR1 MNHEY and CDR2 SVGAGI. The CDR3 consists of 13 residues. V lost 7 bases and J lost 0; bases outside the gene matches: 1. Written as DNA, the CDR3 is TGTGCCAGCATACTAGCGGGCTCCTACGAGCAGTACTTC. It encodes CASILAGSYEQYF.

The chain recombines TRBV11-2 with TRBJ2-1; D unresolved. Germline V CDR1 and CDR2: SGHAT, FQNNGV. Trimming pared 7 bases from V and 7 bases from J, leaving 11 bases between. The CDR3 extends over 12 amino acids. The CDR3 bases are TGTGCCAGCACTAAATTGTGGAATGAGCAGTTCTTC. Residues: CASTKLWNEQFF.

The chain combines TRBV4-1 with TRBJ1-5; D uncertain. The CDR3 is 14 amino acids. CDR1 MGHRA and CDR2 YSYEKL come from the germline V gene. Trimming removed 0 bases from V and 6 bases from J, with 9 bases in between. The CDR3, as DNA: TGCGCCAGCAGCCAAGAAGATGGCGGTCAGCCCCAGCATTTT. Protein: CASSQEDGGQPQHF.

This chain connects TRBV7-9 to TRBJ1-2; D gene ambiguous. The length of the CDR3 is 13 residues. The V end was cut by 4 bases, the J end by 7 bases, with 13 bases between. In germline, CDR1 is SEHNR, CDR2 FQNEAQ (reference sequence). This CDR3 reads CASSSSPRGGYTF. The CDR3 DNA reads TGTGCCAGCAGCTCCTCCCCCCGGGGTGGCTACACCTTC.

This chain links TRBV29-1 with TRBJ1-5; D may be TRBD1 (5 bases). Germline CDR1 and CDR2: SQVTM and ANQGSEA. Trimming shortened V by 7 bases and J by 1 base, and 11 bases separated the two germline ends. The CDR3 is made up of 13 amino acids. The CDR3 DNA reads as TGCAGCGCGTGTCGGGGGAGCAATCAGCCCCAGCATTTT. This sequence encodes CSACRGSNQPQHF.

The chain carries TRBV7-2 and TRBJ2-3; TRBD2 matches at 9 bases. V was pared by 4 bases and J by 3 bases, with 8 bases of the junction left unmatched. The germline gives CDR1 SGHTA, CDR2 FQGNSA. CDR3 length: 16 residues. CDR3: CASSSSGAGGTDTQYF. The CDR3 DNA is TGTGCCAGCAGCTCTAGCGGGGCGGGGGGGACAGATACGCAGTATTTT.

This clone was recorded only once. The rearrangement uses TRBV27 and TRBJ1-4; the D is unclear. Deletions cut 5 bases from V and 0 bases from J, with 7 bases between. Germline V CDR1 and CDR2: MNHEY, SMNVEV (reference sequence). There are 14 residues in the CDR3. CDR3 region: CASSPLSTNEKLFF. The CDR3 DNA is TGTGCCAGCAGTCCTCTTTCAACTAATGAAAAACTGTTTTTT.

The CDR3 DNA reads as TGTGCCAGCAGCCAAGGGGCCAACCCCACCTACGAGCAGTACTTC. It codes for CASSQGANPTYEQYF. This chain links TRBV3-1 (or the pseudogene TRBV3-2) with TRBJ2-7; D not resolved. This CDR3 comprises 15 residues. V lost 1 base, J lost 2 bases, and 12 bases lay in between. Germline-derived CDR1 and CDR2 are LGHDT and YNNKEL (reference sequence).

This chain connects TRBV5-1 to TRBJ1-2; no clear D. Germline V gene lookup returns CDR1 SGHRS and CDR2 YFSETQ. V lost 0 bases and J 0 bases, leaving 6 bases between the germline ends. The CDR3 is made up of 14 amino acids. The CDR3 DNA reads as TGCGCCAGCAGCTTGGCCTCGTCTAACTATGGCTACACCTTC. Protein product: CASSLASSNYGYTF.

V is TRBV28 and J is TRBJ2-5; 10 nucleotides agree with TRBD2. The CDR3 is made up of 14 amino acids. V was clipped by 6 bases and J by 3 bases; unmatched bases: 4. Germline values: CDR1 MDHEN, CDR2 SYDVKM. This CDR3 is CASRRTSGEETQYF. The CDR3 DNA is TGTGCCAGCAGACGGACTAGCGGAGAAGAGACCCAGTACTTC.

The genes are TRBV19 and TRBJ2-1; 11 bases agree with TRBD2. V shed 3 bases, J shed 7 bases, and the junction held 8 bases outside the gene matches. The CDR3 runs 16 residues. Germline V gives CDR1 LNHDA, CDR2 SQIVND (reference sequence). Here the CDR3 reads CASSMASGGQGNEQFF. The CDR3 nucleotides are TGTGCCAGTAGTATGGCTAGCGGGGGGCAAGGAAATGAGCAGTTCTTC.

V is TRBV2 and J is TRBJ2-3; 8 bases are a match to TRBD2. The V segment lost 10 bases and the J segment 2 bases; nucleotides outside the gene matches: 8. Germline V gene sequence: CDR1 SNHLY, CDR2 FYNNEI. This CDR3 has 14 amino acids. The CDR3 nucleotides read TGTGCCACGGAAGAGCGGGAGTACACAGATACGCAGTATTTT. It is translated as CATEEREYTDTQYF.

This chain connects TRBV7-2 to TRBJ1-3, with 9 bases fitting TRBD1. The CDR3 spans 15 residues. Germline V gene sequence: CDR1 SGHTA, CDR2 FQGNSA. V was clipped by 4 bases and J by 2 bases; unmatched bases: 3. The CDR3 here is CASSSRDRAGNTIYF. The DNA for the CDR3 is TGTGCCAGCAGCTCCCGGGACAGGGCTGGAAACACCATATATTTT.

This chain connects TRBV29-1 to TRBJ1-5; D is ambiguous. V was shortened by 8 bases and J by 3 bases, with 20 bases between the two germline ends. CDR3 length equals 15 residues. Per germline, CDR1 SQVTM and CDR2 ANQGSEA. CDR3 nucleotide sequence: TGCAGCCCTCGGCGGCCAGCTGGAGACAATCAGCCCCAGCATTTT. This codes for CSPRRPAGDNQPQHF.

This clone has at least ten counts. The same CDR3 arises from other DNA sequences in this sample as well. The rearrangement links TRBV18 to TRBJ1-2, with 7 bases that match TRBD1. The J segment lost 4 bases and the V segment lost 5 bases, leaving 4 bases of the junction unmatched. This CDR3 is 13 amino acids long. The V gene's germline CDR1 is KGHSH and CDR2 LQKENI. The CDR3 region is CASSRDSFYGYTF. DNA for the CDR3: TGTGCCAGCTCAAGGGACAGCTTCTATGGCTACACCTTC.

The chain uses TRBV28 and TRBJ2-7, with 7 bases lining up with TRBD1. The germline V gene has CDR1 MDHEN and CDR2 SYDVKM. V was pared by 7 bases and J by 2 bases, with 14 bases of the junction left unmatched. This CDR3 comprises 16 residues. The CDR3 region has the DNA TGTGCCAGCAAGCAGAACCTCCGGGACAGAGCCTACGAGCAGTACTTC. Amino acids: CASKQNLRDRAYEQYF.

V usage is TRBV11-3 and J usage is TRBJ1-1, with TRBD1 matching over 7 bases. The length of the CDR3 is 13 residues. The trim removed 0 bases at V and 5 bases at J, leaving 0 bases unmatched. Germline V lookup: CDR1 SGHNT, CDR2 YENEEA. The CDR3: CASSLDRGTEAFF. The CDR3 DNA sequence: TGTGCCAGCAGCTTAGACAGGGGGACTGAAGCTTTCTTT. The variable domain in full, with the rest retrieved from reference TRBV11-3 and TRBJ1-1, is EAGVVQSPRYKIIEKKQPVAFWCNPISGHNTLYWYLQNLGQGPELLIRYENEEAVDDSQLPKDRFSAERLKGVDSTLKIQPAELGDSAVYLCASSLDRGTEAFFGQGTRLTVV.

As DNA, the CDR3 is TGTGCCAGCAGGGGGACTGTCGTGCACGAGCAGTACTTC. It codes for CASRGTVVHEQYF. The chain joins TRBV2 to TRBJ2-7; tentatively, D is TRBD2 (6 bases). The CDR3 loop spans 13 amino acids. The germline V gene encodes CDR1 SNHLY and CDR2 FYNNEI. Trimming removed 6 bases at V and 5 bases at J, with 14 bases between.

The genes are TRBV14 and TRBJ2-3; 8 nucleotides agree with TRBD2. Germline V CDR1 and CDR2: SGHDN, FVKESK. J lost 0 bases, V lost 4 bases, and 9 bases had no gene match. There are 17 residues in the CDR3. The CDR3 region has the DNA TGTGCCAGCAGCCGGTTCGGGAGGGCATCTAGCACAGATACGCAGTATTTT. This translates into CASSRFGRASSTDTQYF.

This clone has only a few counts. The rearrangement joins TRBV7-9 to TRBJ2-7; D not certain. Between the trimmed V and J ends, which lost 1 base and 2 bases, there was a span of 9 bases. The CDR3 has 14 amino acids. Germline CDR1 SEHNR, CDR2 FQNEAQ (reference sequence). The CDR3 sequence is CASSLVAAPYEQYF. In DNA form, the CDR3 reads TGTGCCAGCAGCTTAGTAGCAGCCCCCTACGAGCAGTACTTC.

The chain has TRBV29-1 and TRBJ2-1; D gene unclear. The CDR3 is 13 amino acids. With 5 bases removed from V and 0 bases from J, the gap between germline ends came to 8 bases. Germline V CDR1 and CDR2: SQVTM, ANQGSEA. The CDR3 DNA sequence: TGCAGCGTTCACCTAAGCTCCTACAATGAGCAGTTCTTC. This translates into CSVHLSSYNEQFF.

The chain has TRBV4-1 and TRBJ1-2; 7 bases are shared with TRBD1. This CDR3 has 16 amino acids. V dropped 7 bases and J dropped 2; count of bases not matched to a gene: 13. From germline, CDR1 is MGHRA and CDR2 YSYEKL. DNA for the CDR3: TGCGCCAGCAAACAGGTTGGAACGGGACAGAACTATGGCTACACCTTC. Protein product: CASKQVGTGQNYGYTF.

The V gene is TRBV24-1, the J gene TRBJ2-3, with TRBD2 matching 9 bases. The CDR3 length is 16 residues. Germline CDR1 KGHDR, CDR2 SFDVKD. The V and J ends lost 0 bases and 2 bases, in that order; junction bases with no gene match: 2. The CDR3 region is CATSDLLAGSTDTQYF. The CDR3 DNA sequence: TGTGCCACCAGTGATTTGCTAGCGGGGTCCACAGATACGCAGTATTTT.